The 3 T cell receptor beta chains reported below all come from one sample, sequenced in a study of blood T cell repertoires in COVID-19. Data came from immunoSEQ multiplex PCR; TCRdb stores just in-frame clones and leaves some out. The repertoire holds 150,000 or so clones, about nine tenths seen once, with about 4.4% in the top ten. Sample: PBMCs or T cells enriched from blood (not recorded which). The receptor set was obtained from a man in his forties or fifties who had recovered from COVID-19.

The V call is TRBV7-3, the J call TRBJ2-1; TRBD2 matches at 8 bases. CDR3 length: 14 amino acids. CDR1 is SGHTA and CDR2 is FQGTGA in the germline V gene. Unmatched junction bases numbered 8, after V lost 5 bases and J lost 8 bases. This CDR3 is CASSPGLVRYEQFF. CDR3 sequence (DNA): TGTGCCAGCAGCCCGGGACTAGTCAGGTATGAGCAGTTCTTC. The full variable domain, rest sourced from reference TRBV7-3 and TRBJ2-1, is GAGVSQTPSNKVTEKGKYVELRCDPISGHTALYWYRQSLGQGPEFLIYFQGTGAADDSGLPNDRFFAVRPEGSVSTLKIQRTERGDSAVYLCASSPGLVRYEQFFGPGTRLTVL.

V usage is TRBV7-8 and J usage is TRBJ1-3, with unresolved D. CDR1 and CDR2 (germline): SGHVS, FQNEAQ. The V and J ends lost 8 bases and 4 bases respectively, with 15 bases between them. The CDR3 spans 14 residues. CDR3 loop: CASREAGQGNTIYF. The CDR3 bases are TGTGCCAGCCGCGAGGCGGGTCAGGGAAACACCATATATTTT.

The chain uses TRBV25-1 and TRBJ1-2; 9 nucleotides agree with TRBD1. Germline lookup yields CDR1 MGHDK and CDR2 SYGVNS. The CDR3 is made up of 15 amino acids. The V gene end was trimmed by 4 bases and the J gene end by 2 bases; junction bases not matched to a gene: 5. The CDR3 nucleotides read TGTGCCAGCAGTGGCATAGGGACAGGGAACTATGGCTACACCTTC. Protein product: CASSGIGTGNYGYTF.